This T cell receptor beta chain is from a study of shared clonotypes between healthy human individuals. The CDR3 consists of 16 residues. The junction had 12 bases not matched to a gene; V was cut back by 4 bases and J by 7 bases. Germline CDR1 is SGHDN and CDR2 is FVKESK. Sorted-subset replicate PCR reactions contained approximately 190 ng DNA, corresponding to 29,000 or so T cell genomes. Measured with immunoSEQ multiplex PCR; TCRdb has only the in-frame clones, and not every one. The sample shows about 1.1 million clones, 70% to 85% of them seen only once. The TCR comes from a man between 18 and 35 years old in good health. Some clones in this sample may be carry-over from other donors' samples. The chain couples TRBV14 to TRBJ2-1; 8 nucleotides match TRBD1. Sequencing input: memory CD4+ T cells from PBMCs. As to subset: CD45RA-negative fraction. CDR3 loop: CASSRSDRGGQNEQFF. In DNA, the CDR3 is TGTGCCAGCAGCCGTTCAGACAGGGGCGGTCAAAATGAGCAGTTCTTC.